This TCR beta chain is drawn from a study of blood T cell repertoires in COVID-19. In the study overall: Donors in the United States, Italy and Spain gave samples during acute or convalescent COVID-19. In each case, the material was cDNA or gDNA derived from T cells, B-cell-depleted T cells, or PBMCs.

Methods used by the authors: Reference gene primers were amplified, and this amplification served to estimate nucleated cell counts. Using immunoSEQ multiplex PCR, the repertoire was profiled, and TCRdb retains in-frame clones only, with some absent. The V and J calls and clone size come from that table; D and trimming were worked out from the DNA. The sample lists 140,000 to 150,000 clones; 80% to 90% were seen once. The CDR3 contains 16 residues. Germline lookup yields CDR1 MRHNA and CDR2 SNTAGT. The ends lost 7 bases at V and 6 bases at J; junction bases unmatched: 13. V is TRBV6-4 and J is TRBJ2-3; 10 nucleotides line up with TRBD1. The TCR was taken from a woman between 50 and 59 years old with acute or convalescent COVID-19. Sequencing was performed on peripheral blood. The CDR3 coding sequence is TGTGCCAGCACACCGGGACAGGGGTCTTCGCGCGATACGCAGTATTTT. It codes for CASTPGQGSSRDTQYF.